The 4 T cell receptor beta chains below come from one sample, sequenced in a study of blood T cell repertoires in COVID-19. Assay used: immunoSEQ multiplex PCR; TCRdb lists only in-frame clones, some missing. The sample shows some 190,000 clones, about 85% of them seen only once. Sequences were obtained from peripheral blood. The origin of the receptors is a man older than 75 with COVID-19, enrolled during active disease.

The V call is TRBV9, the J call TRBJ2-3; D may be TRBD1 (5 bases). V lost 2 bases and J 3 bases, leaving 16 bases between the germline ends. This CDR3 spans 16 amino acids. The germline gives CDR1 SGDLS, CDR2 YYNGEE. The CDR3 coding sequence is TGTGCCAGCAGCGTCGGTACAGGTGGAGAAACAGATACGCAGTATTTT. This codes for CASSVGTGGETDTQYF.

This chain joins TRBV11-2 and TRBJ2-7, with TRBD1 matching over 7 bases. The CDR3 runs to 16 residues. Germline CDR1 is SGHAT and CDR2 is FQNNGV. The V and J ends lost 4 bases and 0 bases, in that order; junction bases with no gene match: 9. The CDR3 loop reads CASSSLGQISSYEQYF. As DNA, the CDR3 is TGTGCCAGCAGCTCATTGGGACAGATTAGCTCCTACGAGCAGTACTTC.

This clone was counted only a few times. The chain combines TRBV24-1 with TRBJ1-3; 11 bases map to TRBD1. With V trimmed by 4 bases and J by 2 bases, 3 bases remained unmatched. Germline assignment: CDR1 KGHDR and CDR2 SFDVKD. The CDR3 runs 16 residues. CDR3 sequence: CATSDGTGGTGNTIYF. The CDR3 bases are TGTGCCACCAGTGACGGGACAGGGGGGACTGGAAACACCATATATTTT.

The rearrangement joins TRBV5-1 to TRBJ2-7; D perhaps matches TRBD1 (5 bases). Germline CDR1 SGHRS, CDR2 YFSETQ. CDR3 length: 14 residues. V dropped 5 bases and J dropped 0 bases, with 12 bases sitting between them. CDR3 nucleotides: TGCGCCAGCAGGGCCGCGACAGCCTCCTACGAGCAGTACTTC. It translates to CASRAATASYEQYF.